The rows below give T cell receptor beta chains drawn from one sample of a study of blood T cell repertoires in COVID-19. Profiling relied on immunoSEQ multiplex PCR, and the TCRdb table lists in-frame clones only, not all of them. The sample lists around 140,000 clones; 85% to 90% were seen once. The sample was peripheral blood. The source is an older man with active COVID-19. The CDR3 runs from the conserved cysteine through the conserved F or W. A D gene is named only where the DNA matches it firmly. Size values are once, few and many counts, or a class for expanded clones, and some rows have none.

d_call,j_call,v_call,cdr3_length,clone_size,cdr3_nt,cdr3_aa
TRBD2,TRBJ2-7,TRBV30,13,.,TGTGCCTGGAGTGTAACTAGCGGGAGCGAGCAGTACTTC,CAWSVTSGSEQYF
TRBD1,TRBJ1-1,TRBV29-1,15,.,TGCAGCGTTGAGCTGGCAGGGGGAAGTCGAACTGAAGCTTTCTTT,CSVELAGGSRTEAFF
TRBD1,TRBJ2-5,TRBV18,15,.,TGTGCCAGCTCACCAGAGACAGGGGTCCAAGAGACCCAGTACTTC,CASSPETGVQETQYF
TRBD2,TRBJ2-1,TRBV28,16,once,TGTGCCAGCAGAGGACTAGCGGGGAAGAGGGGCAATGAGCAGTTCTTC,CASRGLAGKRGNEQFF
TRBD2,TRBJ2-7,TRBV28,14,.,TGTGCCAGCAGTCGCCGGGGACTACACTACGAGCAGTACTTC,CASSRRGLHYEQYF
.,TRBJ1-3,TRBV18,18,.,TGTGCCAGCTCCCCATTTAAAGGAGGACTCCTCTCTGGAAACACCATATATTTT,CASSPFKGGLLSGNTIYF
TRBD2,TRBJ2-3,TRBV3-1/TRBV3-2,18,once,TGTGCCAGCAGCCAAGATTTGGGACTAGCGGGAAGCACAGATACGCAGTATTTT,CASSQDLGLAGSTDTQYF
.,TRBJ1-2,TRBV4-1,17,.,TGCGCCAGCAGCCAAGATGGACCCAGGGCAGCTAACTATGGCTACACCTTC,CASSQDGPRAANYGYTF
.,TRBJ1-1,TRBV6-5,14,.,TGTGCCAGCAGTTACTCGGGCAGAAACACTGAAGCTTTCTTT,CASSYSGRNTEAFF
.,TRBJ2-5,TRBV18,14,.,TGTGCCAGCTCACCACAGGGGCCCGGGGAGACCCAGTACTTC,CASSPQGPGETQYF
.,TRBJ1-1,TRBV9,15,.,TGTGCCAGCAGCGTAGATGGGAGGGCGAACACTGAAGCTTTCTTT,CASSVDGRANTEAFF
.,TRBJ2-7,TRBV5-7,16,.,TGTGCCAGCAGCCCCCGATCCGGAGCGGAGCCCTACGAGCAGTACTTC,CASSPRSGAEPYEQYF
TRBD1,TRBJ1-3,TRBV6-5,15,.,TGTGCCAGCAGTCGAGGGGGCCCCTCTGGAAACACCATATATTTT,CASSRGGPSGNTIYF
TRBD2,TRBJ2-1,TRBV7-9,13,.,TGTGCCAGCAGCTTTGGGACTACCCATGAGCAGTTCTTC,CASSFGTTHEQFF
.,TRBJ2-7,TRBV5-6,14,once,TGTGCCAGCACCCTGAGGGGGGGCTCTTACGAGCAGTACTTC,CASTLRGGSYEQYF
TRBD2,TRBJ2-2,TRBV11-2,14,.,TGTGCCAGCAGACCGGGACTAACAACCGGGGAGCTGTTTTTT,CASRPGLTTGELFF
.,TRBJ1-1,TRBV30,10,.,TGTGCCGGGAAGCGGAATGAAGCTTTCTTT,CAGKRNEAFF
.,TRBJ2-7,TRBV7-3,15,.,TGTGCCAGCAGCTTCTCAGGGATTGGAACCTACGAGCAGTACTTC,CASSFSGIGTYEQYF
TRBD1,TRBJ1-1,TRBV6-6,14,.,TGTGCCAGCAGTTCTCACAGGGGTAGGACTGAAGCTTTCTTT,CASSSHRGRTEAFF
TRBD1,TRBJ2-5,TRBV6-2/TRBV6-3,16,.,TGTGCCAGCAGTTACCCCCTAGACAGGGTAGAAGAGACCCAGTACTTC,CASSYPLDRVEETQYF
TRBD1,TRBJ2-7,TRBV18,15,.,TGTGCCAGCTCTCTCACACAGACAGGGGCCTACGAGCAGTACTTC,CASSLTQTGAYEQYF
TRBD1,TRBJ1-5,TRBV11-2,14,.,TGTGCCAGCAGCTTGGGGACAGTAGCTCAGCCCCAGCATTTT,CASSLGTVAQPQHF
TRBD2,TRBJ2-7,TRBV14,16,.,TGTGCCAGCAGCCATGGAGGACTAGCGGGGTACTACGAGCAGTACTTC,CASSHGGLAGYYEQYF
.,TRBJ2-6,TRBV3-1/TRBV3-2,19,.,TGTGCCAGCAGCCAAGTCTTTAGAAGGGGGAGCTCTGGGGCCAACGTCCTGACTTTC,CASSQVFRRGSSGANVLTF
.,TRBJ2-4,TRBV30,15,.,TGTGCCTGGAGGTCCCCCAGGGAGGCGAAAAACATTCAGTACTTC,CAWRSPREAKNIQYF
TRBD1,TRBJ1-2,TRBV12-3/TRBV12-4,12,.,TGTGCCAGCAGTTCCGACAGGGCGTCACCCTCCTTC,CASSSDRASPSF
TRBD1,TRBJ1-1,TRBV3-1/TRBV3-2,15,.,TGTGCCAGCAGCGCTGGGGACAGGGGAAACACTGAAGCTTTCTTT,CASSAGDRGNTEAFF
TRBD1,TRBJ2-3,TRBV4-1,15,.,TGCGCCAGCAGCCTCGGGACAGGGAGGACAGATACGCAGTATTTT,CASSLGTGRTDTQYF
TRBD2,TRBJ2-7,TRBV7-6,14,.,TGTGCCAGCTCTCGGACTAGCGGGACGTACGAGCAGTACTTC,CASSRTSGTYEQYF
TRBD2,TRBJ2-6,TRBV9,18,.,TGTGCCAGCAGCGTTGGACTAGCGGGGGCCTCTGGGGCCAACGTCCTGACTTTC,CASSVGLAGASGANVLTF
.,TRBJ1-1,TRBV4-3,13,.,TGCGCCAGCAGCCAAGGCCGGACAGTTGAAGCTTTCTTT,CASSQGRTVEAFF
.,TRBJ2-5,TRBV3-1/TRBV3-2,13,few,TGTGCCAGCCGGAGACAGCCCCAAGAGACCCAGTACTTC,CASRRQPQETQYF
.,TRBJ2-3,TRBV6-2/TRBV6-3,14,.,TGTGCCAGCAGCGCTATCCGACTAGCAGATACGCAGTATTTT,CASSAIRLADTQYF
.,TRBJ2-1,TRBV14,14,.,TGTGCCAGCAGCCAAGATGTGCTGGAGGATGAGCAGTTCTTC,CASSQDVLEDEQFF
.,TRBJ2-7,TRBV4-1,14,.,TGCGCCAGCAGCCCCCAACAGGGTTCCTACGAGCAGTACTTC,CASSPQQGSYEQYF
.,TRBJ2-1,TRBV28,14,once,TGTGCCAGCAGTTTACCGCGACTTTTCCATGAGCAGTTCTTC,CASSLPRLFHEQFF
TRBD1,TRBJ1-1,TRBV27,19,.,TGTGCCAGCAGTTTATCAAGTTGGGGACAGGGCCCCATGAACACTGAAGCTTTCTTT,CASSLSSWGQGPMNTEAFF
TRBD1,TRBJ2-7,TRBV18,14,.,TGTGCCAGCGGCGGGGGACAGGGTACCTACGAGCAGTACTTC,CASGGGQGTYEQYF
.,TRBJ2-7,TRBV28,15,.,TGTGCCAGCAGTTTATCGGCGGGCCTCTCATACGAGCAGTACTTC,CASSLSAGLSYEQYF
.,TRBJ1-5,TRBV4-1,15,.,TGCGCCAGCAGCCAAGGGCAGGATAGCAATCAGCCCCAGCATTTT,CASSQGQDSNQPQHF
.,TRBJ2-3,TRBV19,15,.,TGTGCCAGTAGTATCCCGGGAAGGGGGACAGATACGCAGTATTTT,CASSIPGRGTDTQYF
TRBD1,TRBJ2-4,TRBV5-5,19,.,TGTGCCAGCAGCAATGGAAGGGGTACCGGGACAGATGCCAAAAACATTCAGTACTTC,CASSNGRGTGTDAKNIQYF
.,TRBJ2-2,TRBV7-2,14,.,TGTGCCAGCAGCTTAGCTGTGCGCACCGGGGAGCTGTTTTTT,CASSLAVRTGELFF
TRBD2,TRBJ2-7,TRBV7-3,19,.,TGTGCCAGCAGCCCAGGGGGATTTAGCGGGAGGCCCCCAATGTACGAGCAGTACTTC,CASSPGGFSGRPPMYEQYF
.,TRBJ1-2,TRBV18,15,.,TGTGCCAGCTCACTTAGTACAGCAGCTAACTATGGCTACACCTTC,CASSLSTAANYGYTF
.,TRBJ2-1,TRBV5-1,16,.,TGCGCCAGCAGCAGGGCAACAGGGACCTCCTACAATGAGCAGTTCTTC,CASSRATGTSYNEQFF
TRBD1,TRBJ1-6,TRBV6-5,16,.,TGTGCCAGCAGTTACTCGAACCAGGGGGCTAATTCACCCCTCCACTTT,CASSYSNQGANSPLHF
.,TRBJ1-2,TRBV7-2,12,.,TGTGCCAGCAGCTTAGCCGTCTATGGCTACACCTTC,CASSLAVYGYTF
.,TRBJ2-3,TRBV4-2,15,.,TGTGCCAGCAGCCAAGAATATAGAGCGGGAGATACGCAGTATTTT,CASSQEYRAGDTQYF
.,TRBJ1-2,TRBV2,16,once,TGTGCCAGCAGTGACCCGACAGGACTCCACCTCTATGGCTACACCTTC,CASSDPTGLHLYGYTF
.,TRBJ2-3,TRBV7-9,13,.,TGTGCCAGCCCCGGGGAAAGCACAGATACGCAGTATTTT,CASPGESTDTQYF
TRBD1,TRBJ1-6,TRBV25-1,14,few,TGTGCCAGCAGGGGGACAGGGAACAATTCACCCCTCCACTTT,CASRGTGNNSPLHF